The 22 T cell receptor beta chains below all came from one sample that was sequenced in a study (dated by TCRdb to between 2014 and 2017). Preparation of the library involved 5' RACE. Sequencing used an Illumina MiSeq. TCRdb ran its own pipeline on the public reads, namely fastp trimming at Q25 and MiXCR clone calling, and kept in-frame beta chains. Every CDR3 protein is listed once, alongside the most common genes and DNA of its rows. The sample table contains just under 65,000 distinct CDR3 sequences; only one count was recorded for roughly 23% of them. The ten largest clones represent 2.5% to 3% of the sample. Material: memory CD4+ T cells sorted from a lymph node. The meaning of the sample's cell subset or site label: memory CD4+ T cells, CD4+CD45RO+CD25-. These TCRs come from a female donor with breast cancer.

This clonotype was counted a few times. This sequence joins TRBV12-3 or TRBV12-4 and TRBJ2-2; no clear D gene. Trimming took 7 bases from V and 3 from J, leaving 6 bases between them. The CDR3 has 12 amino acids. The CDR3 here is CASILYTGELFF. CDR3 nucleotide sequence: TGTGCCAGCATTCTATACACCGGGGAGCTGTTTTTT.

This clonotype occurred a few times. The chain recombines TRBV12-3 or TRBV12-4 with TRBJ1-4; possible D gene TRBD1, 5 bases. Trimming left V 4 bases short and J 8 bases short, with 11 bases between. This CDR3 region has 13 residues. CDR3 protein: CASSSRGGEKLFF. Here the CDR3 DNA reads TGTGCCAGCAGTTCCCGTGGGGGGGAAAAACTGTTTTTT.

Regarding this clonotype: Being one base from a much bigger clone, this may be a read error. The V and J genes are TRBV5-1 and TRBJ2-5; D is possibly TRBD1 (6 bases). CDR1 and CDR2 from the germline V gene are SGHRS and YFSETQ. CDR3 length: 15 residues. CDR3 sequence: CVSSSGQGGQETQYF. The CDR3 DNA reads as TGCGTCAGCAGCTCTGGACAAGGGGGTCAAGAGACCCAGTACTTC.

This chain uses TRBV5-3 with TRBJ1-1, with 8 bases matching TRBD1. TRBV5-3 is recorded as an ORF, its role being uncertain. CDR3 length equals 17 residues. The V and J ends lost 3 bases and 0 bases, in that order; junction bases with no gene match: 10. In DNA, the CDR3 is TGTGCCAGAAGCTGGGGACAGGAGGACCTTGTGAACACTGAAGCTTTCTTT. This encodes CARSWGQEDLVNTEAFF.

V usage is TRBV12-3 or TRBV12-4 and J usage is TRBJ2-7; 9 positions agree with TRBD1. V gave up 5 bases and J gave up 6 bases; unmatched junction bases: 14. This CDR3 spans 16 amino acids. In DNA, the CDR3 is TGTGCCAGCAGTCAGCCCGGGACAGGGACCACCTGCGAGCAGTACTTC. Translation: CASSQPGTGTTCEQYF.

This clonotype has a handful of counts. The chain is built from TRBV18 and TRBJ1-6; D unresolved. The length of the CDR3 is 16 residues. Trimming left V 3 bases short and J 5 bases short, with 14 bases between. The germline CDR1 and CDR2 sequences are KGHSH and LQKENI. Here the CDR3 reads CASSPMTAKNNSPLHF. The CDR3 DNA reads as TGTGCCAGCTCACCGATGACGGCGAAGAATAATTCACCCCTCCACTTT.

About this clonotype itself: A single base separates this from a much larger clone, so it may be a read error. The rearrangement links TRBV12-3 or TRBV12-4 to TRBJ2-3; D gene unclear. CDR3 size: 12 residues. The CDR3 region is CASTPEPDTQDF. In DNA, the CDR3 is TGTGCCAGCACCCCAGAGCCAGATACGCAGGATTTT.

In this sample, this clonotype is medium-sized (0.01 to 0.1%). This sequence joins TRBV5-1 and TRBJ2-1; tentative D call: TRBD1 (5 bases). The CDR3 totals 16 residues. V was cut by 0 bases and J by 5 bases, with 15 bases left in between. Germline CDR1 SGHRS, CDR2 YFSETQ. The CDR3 bases are TGCGCCAGCAGCTTGGATTTGCAGGGTGCCAACAATGAGCAGTTCTTC. Translating it yields CASSLDLQGANNEQFF. Complete variable domain (other parts from reference TRBV5-1 and TRBJ2-1): KAGVTQTPRYLIKTRGQQVTLSCSPISGHRSVSWYQQTPGQGLQFLFEYFSETQRNKGNFPGRFSGRQFSNSRSEMNVSTLELGDSALYLCASSLDLQGANNEQFFGPGTRLTVL.

This clonotype was seen a handful of times. V gene TRBV12-3 or TRBV12-4 combines with J gene TRBJ2-7; TRBD1 might be the D (6 bases). This CDR3 region has 15 residues. The V and J ends lost 1 base and 5 bases respectively, with 15 bases between them. CDR3 protein: CASSLERTPGDEQYF. DNA of the CDR3: TGTGCCAGCAGTTTAGAGAGGACACCAGGGGACGAGCAGTACTTC.

This chain joins TRBV5-4 and TRBJ1-1, with 7 bases matching TRBD1. CDR3 length: 15 residues. Germline CDR1 reads SGHNT; CDR2 reads YYREEE (reference sequence). The V segment lost 4 bases and the J segment 1 base; nucleotides outside the gene matches: 7. CDR3 coding DNA: TGTGCCAGCAGCCCCAGGGGGGGCCCGAACACTGAAGCTTTCTTT. This sequence encodes CASSPRGGPNTEAFF.

This rearrangement joins TRBV28 to TRBJ1-2; no clear D gene. Germline loops: CDR1 MDHEN, CDR2 SYDVKM. The CDR3 totals 15 residues. The V end was cut by 1 base, the J end by 6 bases, with 15 bases between. CDR3 DNA sequence: TGTGCCAGCAGTTTATTCCCGGGAAGGGTCAATGGCTACACCTTC. Translating it yields CASSLFPGRVNGYTF.

The chain joins TRBV10-1 to TRBJ2-7; D remains ambiguous. This CDR3 comprises 13 residues. V lost 6 bases, J lost 8 bases, and 17 bases lay in between. Germline V lookup: CDR1 WNHNN, CDR2 SYGVQD (reference sequence). CDR3 sequence reads: CASSPGFDAKQYF. The CDR3 DNA reads TGCGCCAGCAGCCCCGGGTTTGATGCAAAGCAGTACTTC.

This clonotype turned up a few times. V gene TRBV6-2 or TRBV6-3 combines with J gene TRBJ1-1; D is undetermined. Trimming took off 0 bases at V and 0 bases at J, with 8 bases between the two ends. This CDR3 is built from 15 residues. Germline CDR1 is MNHEY and CDR2 is SVGEGT. The CDR3, as DNA: TGTGCCAGCAGTTACTCAGAGTCGGTGAACACTGAAGCTTTCTTT. Translation: CASSYSESVNTEAFF.

A note on this clonotype: A much more abundant neighbour one base away suggests this may be a read error. The J gene is TRBJ2-7, the V gene TRBV20-1, with D possibly TRBD1 on 5 matching bases. The CDR3 length is 14 residues. In germline, CDR1 is DFQATT, CDR2 SNEGSKA (reference sequence). The CDR3 loop reads CSAKLGAGSSEQYF. In DNA, the CDR3 is TGCAGTGCAAAGCTTGGGGCAGGTTCCTCCGAGCAGTACTTC.

This clonotype was seen repeatedly, ten times or more. The chain recombines TRBV5-1 with TRBJ2-1, with 7 bases lining up with TRBD2. Germline V gene data show CDR1 as SGHRS and CDR2 as YFSETQ. With 0 bases clipped from V and 3 bases from J, the junction kept 12 bases outside the gene matches. The CDR3 runs 18 residues. CDR3 in DNA: TGCGCCAGCAGCTTGGGACTCTCGCGGGAGAATCTCTACAATGAGCAGTTCTTC. Translation: CASSLGLSRENLYNEQFF.

Note on this clonotype: Just one base apart from a much larger clone, this may be a read error. V usage is TRBV7-8 and J usage is TRBJ2-2; D is unclear. Trimming shortened V by 6 bases and J by 1 base, and 18 bases separated the two germline ends. CDR3 length: 17 residues. The germline V gene encodes CDR1 SGHVS and CDR2 FQNEAQ. The CDR3 loop reads CASSQAPGTWNTGELFF. In nucleotides, the CDR3 is TGTGCCAGCAGTCAGGCCCCGGGCACGTGGAACACCGGGGAGCTGTTTTTT.

This clonotype was observed a few times. The chain's CDR3 is CASSSGSFMYEQYF. CDR3 sequence (DNA): TGTGCCAGCAGTTCCGGGAGTTTTATGTACGAGCAGTACTTC. The chain combines TRBV6-5 with TRBJ2-7; D is perhaps TRBD2 (6 bases). Germline CDR1 is MNHEY and CDR2 is SVGAGI. The CDR3 consists of 14 residues. Trimming took 4 bases from V and 4 from J, leaving 14 bases between them.

This clonotype was recorded a few times. This chain links TRBV6-2 or TRBV6-3 with TRBJ2-1, with 11 bases lining up with TRBD1. V lost 7 bases to trimming and J lost 8 bases; unmatched junction nucleotides: 10. The CDR3 has 15 residues. CDR1 MNHEY and CDR2 SVGEGT come from the germline V gene. The CDR3 spells CASTPGQGGWDEQFF. The CDR3 DNA is TGTGCCAGCACCCCGGGACAGGGGGGTTGGGATGAGCAGTTCTTC.

In this sample, this clonotype turned up a few times. The gene calls are TRBV20-1 and TRBJ2-2; D is uncertain. Germline values: CDR1 DFQATT, CDR2 SNEGSKA (reference sequence). CDR3 length: 14 residues. The V end lost 3 bases, the J end lost 3 bases, and 11 bases lay between the germline ends. The CDR3 region has the DNA TGCAGTGCTAGGGGTGGTCGGTACACCGGGGAGCTGTTTTTT. Protein sequence: CSARGGRYTGELFF.

This clonotype appeared a few times. The rearrangement uses TRBV28 and TRBJ1-1; no clear D gene. The length of the CDR3 is 11 residues. Trimming took off 2 bases at V and 12 bases at J, with 10 bases between the two ends. Germline V gene lookup returns CDR1 MDHEN and CDR2 SYDVKM. Here the CDR3 DNA reads TGTGCCAGCAGTTTAAGGTCAGAAACTTTCTTT. This gives the protein CASSLRSETFF.

Remarks on this clonotype: An end of the junction differs from the germline gene, which may be a read error. J is TRBJ2-1 and V is TRBV27, with 14 bases aligning to TRBD2. Germline CDR1 and CDR2: MNHEY and SMNVEV (reference sequence). This CDR3 comprises 18 residues. CDR3 DNA: TGTGCCAGCAGTCCACTACCTGGGACTAGCGGGAGTTGGAATGAGCAGTCCTTC. Translating it yields CASSPLPGTSGSWNEQSF.

V and J are TRBV7-9 and TRBJ2-3, with D perhaps TRBD1 (5 bases). Germline CDR1 is SEHNR and CDR2 is FQNEAQ (reference sequence). V was clipped by 5 bases and J by 0 bases, with 9 bases between them. The CDR3 runs 14 residues. CDR3 in DNA: TGTGCCAGCAGCCTAACAGGTAGCACAGATACGCAGTATTTT. Residues: CASSLTGSTDTQYF.